These 12 T cell receptor beta chains were sequenced from one sample in a study of T cells expressing NK-cell markers. With the 5' RACE reads reprocessed, TCRdb shows one record per CDR3 protein and no DNA. This sample contains over 250,000 distinct CDR3 sequences. The sample taken for sequencing was blood T cells: a sorted CD56 or NKG2C T cell subset, CD4+ or CD8+ T cells, or bulk PBMC T cells (not recorded which). The receptors were gathered from a woman aged 18 to 75 in good health.

CDR3 region: CASSLRGTRGTEAFF. V gene TRBV7-8 combines with J gene TRBJ1-1; the D gene TCRdb calls, TRBD1, cannot be checked with no DNA. The CDR3 is 15 residues long. Germline values: CDR1 SGHVS, CDR2 FQNEAQ.

The rearrangement links TRBV6-2 or TRBV6-3 to TRBJ2-2; TCRdb designates TRBD2, a call that cannot be tested without DNA. The germline gives CDR1 MNHEY, CDR2 SVGEGT. This CDR3 region has 15 residues. This CDR3 is CASSYSGRATGELFF.

CDR3 protein: CASSLSNGGSYTF. This sequence joins TRBV27 and TRBJ1-2; TCRdb's D call of TRBD1 is untestable without DNA. CDR1 MNHEY and CDR2 SMNVEV come from the germline V gene (reference sequence). The CDR3 length is 13 residues.

This rearrangement joins TRBV12-3 or TRBV12-4 to TRBJ2-2; TCRdb's assignment of TRBD2 cannot be checked, as there is no DNA. The CDR3 runs 16 residues. CDR3 protein: CASSPGLAGVPGELFF.

The chain has TRBV7-7 and TRBJ2-2; TCRdb picks TRBD2, but there is no DNA to check that call. Germline V CDR1 and CDR2: SSHAT, FNYEAQ (reference sequence). The CDR3 covers 13 residues. The CDR3 is CASQRLDNGELFF. Full variable domain (missing parts from reference TRBV7-7 and TRBJ2-2): GAGVSQSPRYKVTKRGQDVTLRCDPISSHATLYWYQQALGQGPEFLTYFNYEAQPDKSGLPSDRFSAERPEGSISTLTIQRTEQRDSAMYRCASQRLDNGELFFGEGSRLTVL.

This chain connects TRBV5-4 to TRBJ1-3. The germline V gene encodes CDR1 SGHNT and CDR2 YYREEE (reference sequence). This CDR3 is 14 amino acids long. The CDR3 spells CASSLAGTGNTIYF.

The V call is TRBV5-4, the J call TRBJ2-3; TCRdb names TRBD1, which stays unverified in the absence of DNA. Per the germline V gene, CDR1 is SGHNT and CDR2 is YYREEE (reference sequence). This CDR3 comprises 16 residues. The CDR3 loop is CASNVGAGVFTDTQYF.

This chain links TRBV27 with TRBJ2-1. The CDR3 is made up of 13 amino acids. CDR1 and CDR2 from the germline V gene are MNHEY and SMNVEV (reference sequence). Here the CDR3 reads CASSLRAYNEQFF.

The rearrangement joins TRBV7-9 to TRBJ2-7; TCRdb designates TRBD1, a call that cannot be tested without DNA. The CDR3 length is 12 residues. Germline-derived CDR1 and CDR2 are SEHNR and FQNEAQ (reference sequence). The CDR3 region is CASSKQGNEQYF.

This chain links TRBV5-1 with TRBJ2-1; the TCRdb D gene call, TRBD2, has no DNA to confirm it. CDR3 length equals 17 residues. Germline V gene sequence: CDR1 SGHRS, CDR2 YFSETQ. CDR3 amino acids: CASSLAASGKGSNEQFF.

CDR3 sequence: CASSKPTLLDTGELFF. V is TRBV21-1 and J is TRBJ2-2. TRBV21-1 is tagged as a pseudogene. This CDR3 comprises 16 residues.

V and J are TRBV12-3 or TRBV12-4 and TRBJ1-1. The CDR3 runs 11 residues. The CDR3 reads CASSDFLEAFF.